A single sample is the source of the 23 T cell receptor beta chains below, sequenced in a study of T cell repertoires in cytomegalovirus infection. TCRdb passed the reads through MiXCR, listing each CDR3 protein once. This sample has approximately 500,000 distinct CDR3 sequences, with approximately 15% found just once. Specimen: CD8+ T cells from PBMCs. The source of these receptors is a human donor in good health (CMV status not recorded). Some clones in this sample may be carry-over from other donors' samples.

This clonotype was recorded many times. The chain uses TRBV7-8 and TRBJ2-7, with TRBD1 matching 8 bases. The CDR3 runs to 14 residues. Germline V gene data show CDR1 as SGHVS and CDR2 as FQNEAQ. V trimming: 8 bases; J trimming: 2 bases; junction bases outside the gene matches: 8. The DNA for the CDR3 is TGTGCCAGCGGCGCTATGGACAGGGCCTACGAGCAGTACTTC. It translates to CASGAMDRAYEQYF.

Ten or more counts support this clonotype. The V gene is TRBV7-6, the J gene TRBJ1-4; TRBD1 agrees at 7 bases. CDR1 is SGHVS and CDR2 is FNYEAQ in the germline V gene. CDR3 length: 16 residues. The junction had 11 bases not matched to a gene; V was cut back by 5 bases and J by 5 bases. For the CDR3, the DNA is TGTGCCAGCAGCCATGGCAGGACAGGAGTGAATGAAAAACTGTTTTTT. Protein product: CASSHGRTGVNEKLFF. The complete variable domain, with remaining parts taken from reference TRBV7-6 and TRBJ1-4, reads GAGVSQSPRYKVTKRGQDVALRCDPISGHVSLYWYRQALGQGPEFLTYFNYEAQQDKSGLPNDRFSAERPEGSISTLTIQRTEQRDSAMYRCASSHGRTGVNEKLFFGSGTQLSVL.

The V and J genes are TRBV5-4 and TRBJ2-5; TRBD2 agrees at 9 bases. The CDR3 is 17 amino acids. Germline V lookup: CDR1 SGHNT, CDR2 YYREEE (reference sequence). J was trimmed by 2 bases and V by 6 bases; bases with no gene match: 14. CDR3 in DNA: TGTGCCAGCAACCCATGGGGGGTAGCGGGGGAGCAAGAGACCCAGTACTTC. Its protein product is CASNPWGVAGEQETQYF. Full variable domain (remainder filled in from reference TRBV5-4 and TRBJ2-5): ETGVTQSPTHLIKTRGQQVTLRCSSQSGHNTVSWYQQALGQGPQFIFQYYREEENGRGNFPPRFSGLQFPNYSSELNVNALELDDSALYLCASNPWGVAGEQETQYFGPGTRLLVL.

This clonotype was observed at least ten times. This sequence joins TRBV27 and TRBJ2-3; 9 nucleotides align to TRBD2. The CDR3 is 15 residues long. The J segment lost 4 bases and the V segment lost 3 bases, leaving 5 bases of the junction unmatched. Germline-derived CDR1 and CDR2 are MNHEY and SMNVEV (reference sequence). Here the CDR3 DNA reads TGTGCCAGCAGTTTTCGCGGGAGGGACGCAGATACGCAGTATTTT. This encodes CASSFRGRDADTQYF.

The DNA of the CDR3 is TGTGCCAGCAGCCACCCATGGGGCCTAGCGGCTTACCAAGAGACCCAGTACTTC. It encodes CASSHPWGLAAYQETQYF. The gene calls are TRBV14 and TRBJ2-5; 7 bases line up with TRBD2. Trimming cost V 3 bases and J 0 bases; bases outside gene matches: 13. Per the germline V gene, CDR1 is SGHDN and CDR2 is FVKESK. CDR3 length equals 18 residues.

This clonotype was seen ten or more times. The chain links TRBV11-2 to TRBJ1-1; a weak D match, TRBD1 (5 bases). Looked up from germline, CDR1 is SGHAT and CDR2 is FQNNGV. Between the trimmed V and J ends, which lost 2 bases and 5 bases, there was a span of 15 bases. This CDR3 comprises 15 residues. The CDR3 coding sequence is TGTGCCAGCAGCTTATGGAGGGGAGAAGGAACTGAAGCTTTCTTT. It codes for CASSLWRGEGTEAFF. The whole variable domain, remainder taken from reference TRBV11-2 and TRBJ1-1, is EAGVAQSPRYKIIEKRQSVAFWCNPISGHATLYWYQQILGQGPKLLIQFQNNGVVDDSQLPKDRFSAERLKGVDSTLKIQPAKLEDSAVYLCASSLWRGEGTEAFFGQGTRLTVV.

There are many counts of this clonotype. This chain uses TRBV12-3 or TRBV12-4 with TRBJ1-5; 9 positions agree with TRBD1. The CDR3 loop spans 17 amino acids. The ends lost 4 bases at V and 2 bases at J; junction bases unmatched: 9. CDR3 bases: TGTGCCAGCAGTTCCAGCTGGGACAGGGAGGGCAATCAGCCCCAGCATTTT. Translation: CASSSSWDREGNQPQHF.

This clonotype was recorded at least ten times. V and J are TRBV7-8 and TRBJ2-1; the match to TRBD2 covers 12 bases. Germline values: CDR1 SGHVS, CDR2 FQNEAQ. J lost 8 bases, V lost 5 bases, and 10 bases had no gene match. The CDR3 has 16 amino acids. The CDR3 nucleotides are TGTGCCAGCAGCACCCGACTAGCGGGAGTTAGCGATGAGCAGTTCTTC. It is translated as CASSTRLAGVSDEQFF.

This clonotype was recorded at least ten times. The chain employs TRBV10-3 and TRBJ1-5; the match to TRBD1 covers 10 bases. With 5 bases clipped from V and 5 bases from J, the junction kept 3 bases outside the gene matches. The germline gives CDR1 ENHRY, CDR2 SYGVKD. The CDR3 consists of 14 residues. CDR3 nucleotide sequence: TGTGCCATCAGTCCGGGACAGGGGTATCAGCCCCAGCATTTT. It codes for CAISPGQGYQPQHF.

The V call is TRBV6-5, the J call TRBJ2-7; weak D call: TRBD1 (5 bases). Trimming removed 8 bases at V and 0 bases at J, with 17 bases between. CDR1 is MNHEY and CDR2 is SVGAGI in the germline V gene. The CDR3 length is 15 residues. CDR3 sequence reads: CASRDIQASSYEQYF. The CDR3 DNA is TGTGCCAGCCGCGACATACAGGCGAGCTCCTACGAGCAGTACTTC.

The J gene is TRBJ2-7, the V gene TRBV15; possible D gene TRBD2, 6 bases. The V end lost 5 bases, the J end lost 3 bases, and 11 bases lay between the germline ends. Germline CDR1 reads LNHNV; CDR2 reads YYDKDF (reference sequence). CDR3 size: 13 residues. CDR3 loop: CATSGGNGYEQYF. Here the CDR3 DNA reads TGTGCCACCAGCGGAGGGAATGGCTACGAGCAGTACTTC.

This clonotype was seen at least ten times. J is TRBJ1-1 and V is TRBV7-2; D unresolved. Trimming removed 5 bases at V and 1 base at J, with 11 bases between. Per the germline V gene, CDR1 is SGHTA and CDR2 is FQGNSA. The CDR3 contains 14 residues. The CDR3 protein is CASSRPGSNTEAFF. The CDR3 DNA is TGTGCCAGCAGCCGCCCGGGATCGAACACTGAAGCTTTCTTT.

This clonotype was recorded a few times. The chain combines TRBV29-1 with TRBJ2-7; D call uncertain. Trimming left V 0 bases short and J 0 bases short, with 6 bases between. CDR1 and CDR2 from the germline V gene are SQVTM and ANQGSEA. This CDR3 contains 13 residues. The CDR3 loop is CSVEDPSSYEQYF. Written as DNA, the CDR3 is TGCAGCGTTGAAGATCCTAGCTCCTACGAGCAGTACTTC.

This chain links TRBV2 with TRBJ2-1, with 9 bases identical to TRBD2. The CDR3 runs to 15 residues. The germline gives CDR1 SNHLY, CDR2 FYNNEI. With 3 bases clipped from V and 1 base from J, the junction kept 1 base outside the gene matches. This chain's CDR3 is CASSDAGGSYNEQFF. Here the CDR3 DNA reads TGTGCCAGCAGTGATGCGGGGGGGTCCTACAATGAGCAGTTCTTC.

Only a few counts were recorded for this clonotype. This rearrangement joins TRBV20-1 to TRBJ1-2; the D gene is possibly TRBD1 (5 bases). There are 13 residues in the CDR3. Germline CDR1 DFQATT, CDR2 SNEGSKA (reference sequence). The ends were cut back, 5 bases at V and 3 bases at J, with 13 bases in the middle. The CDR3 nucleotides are TGCAGTGCTCGGCGACAGACTTACTATGGCTACACCTTC. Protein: CSARRQTYYGYTF.

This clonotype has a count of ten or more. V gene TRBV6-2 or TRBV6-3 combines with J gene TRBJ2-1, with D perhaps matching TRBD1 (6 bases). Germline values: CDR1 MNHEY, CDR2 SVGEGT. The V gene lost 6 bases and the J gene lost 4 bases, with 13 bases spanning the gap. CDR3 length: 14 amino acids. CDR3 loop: CASSRQDPYNEQFF. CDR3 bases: TGTGCCAGCAGCCGACAGGATCCTTACAATGAGCAGTTCTTC.

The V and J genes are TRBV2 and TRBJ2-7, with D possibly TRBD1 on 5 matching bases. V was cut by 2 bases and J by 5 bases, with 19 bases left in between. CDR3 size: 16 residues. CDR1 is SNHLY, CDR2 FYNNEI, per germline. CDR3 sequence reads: CASSEKWSGHRNEQYF. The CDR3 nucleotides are TGTGCCAGCAGTGAAAAGTGGTCAGGGCATAGGAACGAGCAGTACTTC.

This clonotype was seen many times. The CDR3 spells CASSFPMTGGERSEQFF. The CDR3 DNA reads TGTGCCAGCAGCTTCCCCATGACAGGGGGTGAGAGGAGTGAGCAGTTCTTC. The chain uses TRBV7-9 and TRBJ2-1; TRBD1 agrees at 9 bases. Germline values: CDR1 SEHNR, CDR2 FQNEAQ (reference sequence). The CDR3 contains 17 residues. J lost 9 bases, V lost 3 bases, and 15 bases had no gene match.

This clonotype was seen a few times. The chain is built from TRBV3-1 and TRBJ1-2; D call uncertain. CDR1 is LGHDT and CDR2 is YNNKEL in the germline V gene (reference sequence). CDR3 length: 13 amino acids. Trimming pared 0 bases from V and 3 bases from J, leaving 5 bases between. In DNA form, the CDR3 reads TGTGCCAGCAGCCAAGACTTATACTATGGCTACACCTTC. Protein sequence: CASSQDLYYGYTF.

The CDR3 sequence is CASSVGQGGQPQHF. CDR3 coding DNA: TGTGCCAGCAGCGTGGGACAGGGGGGACAGCCCCAGCATTTT. The rearrangement links TRBV9 to TRBJ1-5, with 11 positions matching TRBD1. V lost 2 bases to trimming and J lost 7 bases; unmatched junction nucleotides: 2. The CDR3 runs 14 residues. CDR1 SGDLS and CDR2 YYNGEE come from the germline V gene.

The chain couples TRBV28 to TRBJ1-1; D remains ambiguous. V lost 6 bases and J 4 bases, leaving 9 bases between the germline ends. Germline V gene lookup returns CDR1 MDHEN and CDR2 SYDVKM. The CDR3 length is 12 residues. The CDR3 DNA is TGTGCCAGCAGATGGAGGGCCACTGAAGCTTTCTTT. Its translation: CASRWRATEAFF. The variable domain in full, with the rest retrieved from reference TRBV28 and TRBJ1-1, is DVKVTQSSRYLVKRTGEKVFLECVQDMDHENMFWYRQDPGLGLRLIYFSYDVKMKEKGDIPEGYSVSREKKERFSLILESASTNQTSMYLCASRWRATEAFFGQGTRLTVV.

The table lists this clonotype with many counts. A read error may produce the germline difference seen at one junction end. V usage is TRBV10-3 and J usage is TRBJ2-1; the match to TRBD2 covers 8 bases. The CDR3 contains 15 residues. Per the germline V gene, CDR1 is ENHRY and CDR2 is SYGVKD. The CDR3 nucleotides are TGTGCCACCAGTCGCCGGGAGGGCCGGGATGTTGAGCAGTTCTTC. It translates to CATSRREGRDVEQFF.

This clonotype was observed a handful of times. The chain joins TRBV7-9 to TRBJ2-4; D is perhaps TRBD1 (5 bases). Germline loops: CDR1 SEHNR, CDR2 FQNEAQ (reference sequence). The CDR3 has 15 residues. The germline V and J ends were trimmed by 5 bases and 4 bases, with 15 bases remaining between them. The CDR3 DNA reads TGTGCCAGCAGCCCACTGGCAGGGCCTAAAAACATTCAGTACTTC. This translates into CASSPLAGPKNIQYF.